This TCR beta chain is from a study of technical replicates of blood from a handful of donors. The V and J ends lost 4 bases and 0 bases respectively, with 11 bases between them. This CDR3 contains 15 residues. Germline CDR1 is SGHRS and CDR2 is YFSETQ. Here immunoSEQ multiplex PCR was the method, and the copy in TCRdb shows in-frame clones only, minus some. This sample has about 15,000 clones; over 75% occur once, and the top ten carry roughly an eighth. The rearrangement joins TRBV5-1 to TRBJ2-4, with D possibly matching TRBD2 (6 bases). This clonotype originated in a human donor in good health. The sample was PBMCs. The CDR3 loop reads CASSVTGRAKNIQYF. As DNA, the CDR3 is TGCGCCAGCAGCGTAACCGGGAGAGCCAAAAACATTCAGTACTTC.